This T cell receptor (beta chain) was recovered during a study of blood T cell repertoires in COVID-19. Clinical history as reported by participants underpinned cohort assignment. Exposed study participants had met a COVID-19 case within 2 weeks before entry. Trimming left V 0 bases short and J 6 bases short, with 15 bases between. The CDR3 is made up of 16 amino acids. Germline-derived CDR1 and CDR2 are LGHDT and YNNKEL (reference sequence). Original processing methods: Cell counts per sample came from amplifying reference gene primers. Assay used: immunoSEQ multiplex PCR; TCRdb lists only in-frame clones, some missing. The V and J calls and clone size were taken over from that table, and D and trimming were inferred from the DNA. In the table there are a few hundred thousand clones, roughly 90% of which are singletons.

This receptor was obtained from a woman aged 40-49 years who had been exposed to COVID-19. Sequencing input: PBMCs or T cells enriched from blood (not recorded which). The chain uses TRBV3-1 (or the pseudogene TRBV3-2) and TRBJ2-1, with D perhaps TRBD1 (5 bases). DNA for the CDR3: TGTGCCAGCAGCCAAGAGGGCCTACCTGGGGCCAATGAGCAGTTCTTC. Amino acid sequence: CASSQEGLPGANEQFF.